The entry below gives a single TCR beta chain sequence along with its context. Its matching antigen is unknown. V shed 11 bases and J shed 5 bases, with 12 bases lying between them. The germline CDR1 and CDR2 sequences are SNHLY and FYNNEI. This CDR3 is built from 11 residues. The data derive from a study of graft-versus-host responses after intestinal transplantation. TCRdb's table, derived via immunoSEQ multiplex PCR, lists solely in-frame clones and lacks some. The sample carries about 80,000 clones, roughly nine tenths recorded once. Points from the study as a whole: Declines in HvG clones occurring early post-transplant were associated with peak circulating GvH clone levels.

V gene TRBV2 combines with J gene TRBJ2-5; tentative D call: TRBD2 (6 bases). Sequencing used unstimulated CD4+ T cells sorted from spleen or lymph node cells, obtained before intestinal transplant. The clonotype comes from a human donor who received an intestinal transplant. This CDR3 reads CAGGRSETQYF. The CDR3 DNA follows: TGTGCCGGGGGGAGGTCGGAGACCCAGTACTTC.